Following are 11 T cell receptor beta chains from one sample sequenced in a study of cytomegalovirus exposure and HLA in healthy donors (dated by TCRdb to the late 2010s). Libraries were prepared through the immunoSEQ multiplex PCR assay. For the multiplex PCR, a mixture combining 60 forward primers for TCR Vbeta segments and 13 reverse primers for TCR Jbeta segments was used. Not all clones reach the TCRdb copy of this immuneACCESS table, which keeps in-frame sequences only. Checked studies attribute under half of the gap to unresolved V genes and leave the rest unexplained. The sample data list about 59,000 clones, and about 79% of these were observed just once. Jointly, the top ten make up approximately 1.7% of the sample. The sequenced sample consisted of PBMCs. These receptor sequences come from a man aged 40-55 years in good health and CMV-seronegative.

This clone was counted a single time. This sequence joins TRBV5-1 and TRBJ1-2; D is unresolved. This CDR3 is built from 14 residues. In germline, CDR1 is SGHRS, CDR2 YFSETQ. The V gene lost 0 bases and the J gene lost 8 bases, with 14 bases spanning the gap. As DNA, the CDR3 is TGCGCCAGCAGCTTGGACCCATGGCAGGAAGGCTACACCTTC. Residues: CASSLDPWQEGYTF.

This chain's CDR3 is CASSLAGRGEQYF. The CDR3 DNA sequence: TGCGCCAGCAGCTTGGCCGGGAGGGGGGAGCAGTACTTC. The rearrangement uses TRBV5-1 and TRBJ2-7, with TRBD2 identical over 8 bases. Germline lookup yields CDR1 SGHRS and CDR2 YFSETQ. This CDR3 spans 13 amino acids. Trimming took 0 bases from V and 7 from J; bases not matched to a gene: 3.

This sequence joins TRBV6-1 and TRBJ1-5; D gene uncertain. Germline-derived CDR1 and CDR2 are MNHNS and SASEGT. This CDR3 is 18 amino acids long. V was shortened by 4 bases and J by 0 bases, with 19 bases between the two germline ends. The CDR3 DNA reads as TGTGCCAGCAGTGTCCCGGGAAAAAGGACTTATAGCAATCAGCCCCAGCATTTT. Amino acid sequence: CASSVPGKRTYSNQPQHF.

In nucleotides, the CDR3 is TGTGCCAGCTCACCTCAGGACAGGCACCCAGATACGCAGTATTTT. As protein: CASSPQDRHPDTQYF. This chain connects TRBV18 to TRBJ2-3; 7 nucleotides align to TRBD1. Losses at the gene ends were 3 bases for V and 4 bases for J; bases not matched to a gene: 7. Per germline, CDR1 KGHSH and CDR2 LQKENI. The CDR3 has 15 residues.

This chain joins TRBV11-2 and TRBJ1-2; 10 bases are a match to TRBD1. CDR1 is SGHAT and CDR2 is FQNNGV in the germline V gene. The V and J ends lost 5 bases and 8 bases, in that order; junction bases with no gene match: 8. The CDR3 runs to 14 residues. The CDR3 nucleotides read TGTGCCAGCAGCCCGGGACAGGGGTTCTGGGGCTACACCTTC. Encoded protein: CASSPGQGFWGYTF.

V and J are TRBV4-3 and TRBJ2-2, with a tentative D call TRBD1 (6 bases). The CDR3 has 16 residues. V was cut by 0 bases and J by 5 bases, with 13 bases left in between. CDR1 and CDR2 from the germline V gene are LGHNA and YSLEER. The CDR3 sequence: CASSQEVGARTGELFF. The CDR3, as DNA: TGCGCCAGCAGCCAAGAGGTGGGGGCGCGGACCGGGGAGCTGTTTTTT.

The rearrangement uses TRBV11-2 and TRBJ1-4; no clear D. CDR3 length: 15 amino acids. Germline CDR1 reads SGHAT; CDR2 reads FQNNGV. The V end lost 0 bases, the J end lost 7 bases, and 12 bases lay between the germline ends. CDR3 amino acids: CASSLDELPLEKLFF. The CDR3 nucleotides are TGTGCCAGCAGCTTAGATGAGTTACCCCTTGAAAAACTGTTTTTT.

The chain joins TRBV7-2 to TRBJ2-3; 9 nucleotides line up with TRBD2. The germline CDR1 and CDR2 sequences are SGHTA and FQGNSA. Trimming cost V 5 bases and J 3 bases; bases outside gene matches: 12. CDR3 length equals 17 residues. The DNA of the CDR3 is TGTGCCAGCAGCGCCCTGCAATCAAGCGGGGGGACAGATACGCAGTATTTT. Translating gives CASSALQSSGGTDTQYF. The whole variable domain, remainder taken from reference TRBV7-2 and TRBJ2-3, is GAGVSQSPSNKVTEKGKDVELRCDPISGHTALYWYRQSLGQGLEFLIYFQGNSAPDKSGLPSDRFSAERTGGSVSTLTIQRTQQEDSAVYLCASSALQSSGGTDTQYFGPGTRLTVL.

The chain employs TRBV7-2 and TRBJ2-5; no firm D call. The CDR3 has 13 residues. The V end was cut by 4 bases, the J end by 4 bases, with 10 bases between. CDR1 is SGHTA and CDR2 is FQGNSA in the germline V gene. CDR3 nucleotide sequence: TGTGCCAGCAGCTCCGCGGCGAGAGAGACCCAGTACTTC. It codes for CASSSAARETQYF.

The chain carries TRBV18 and TRBJ1-1, with 9 positions matching TRBD1. The germline CDR1 and CDR2 sequences are KGHSH and LQKENI. CDR3 length: 13 residues. Trimming cost V 2 bases and J 14 bases; bases outside gene matches: 9. CDR3 amino acids: CASSPGDRASEFF. The CDR3 DNA sequence: TGTGCCAGCTCACCAGGGGACAGGGCGTCTGAGTTCTTT.

The CDR3 DNA sequence: TGTGCCAGCAGCGGGGGACAGGGGAAAGACCCCTATAATTCACCCCTCCACTTT. Its protein is CASSGGQGKDPYNSPLHF. The rearrangement links TRBV9 to TRBJ1-6, with TRBD1 matching 10 bases. CDR3 size: 18 residues. V was clipped by 3 bases and J by 2 bases; unmatched bases: 8. CDR1 SGDLS and CDR2 YYNGEE come from the germline V gene.